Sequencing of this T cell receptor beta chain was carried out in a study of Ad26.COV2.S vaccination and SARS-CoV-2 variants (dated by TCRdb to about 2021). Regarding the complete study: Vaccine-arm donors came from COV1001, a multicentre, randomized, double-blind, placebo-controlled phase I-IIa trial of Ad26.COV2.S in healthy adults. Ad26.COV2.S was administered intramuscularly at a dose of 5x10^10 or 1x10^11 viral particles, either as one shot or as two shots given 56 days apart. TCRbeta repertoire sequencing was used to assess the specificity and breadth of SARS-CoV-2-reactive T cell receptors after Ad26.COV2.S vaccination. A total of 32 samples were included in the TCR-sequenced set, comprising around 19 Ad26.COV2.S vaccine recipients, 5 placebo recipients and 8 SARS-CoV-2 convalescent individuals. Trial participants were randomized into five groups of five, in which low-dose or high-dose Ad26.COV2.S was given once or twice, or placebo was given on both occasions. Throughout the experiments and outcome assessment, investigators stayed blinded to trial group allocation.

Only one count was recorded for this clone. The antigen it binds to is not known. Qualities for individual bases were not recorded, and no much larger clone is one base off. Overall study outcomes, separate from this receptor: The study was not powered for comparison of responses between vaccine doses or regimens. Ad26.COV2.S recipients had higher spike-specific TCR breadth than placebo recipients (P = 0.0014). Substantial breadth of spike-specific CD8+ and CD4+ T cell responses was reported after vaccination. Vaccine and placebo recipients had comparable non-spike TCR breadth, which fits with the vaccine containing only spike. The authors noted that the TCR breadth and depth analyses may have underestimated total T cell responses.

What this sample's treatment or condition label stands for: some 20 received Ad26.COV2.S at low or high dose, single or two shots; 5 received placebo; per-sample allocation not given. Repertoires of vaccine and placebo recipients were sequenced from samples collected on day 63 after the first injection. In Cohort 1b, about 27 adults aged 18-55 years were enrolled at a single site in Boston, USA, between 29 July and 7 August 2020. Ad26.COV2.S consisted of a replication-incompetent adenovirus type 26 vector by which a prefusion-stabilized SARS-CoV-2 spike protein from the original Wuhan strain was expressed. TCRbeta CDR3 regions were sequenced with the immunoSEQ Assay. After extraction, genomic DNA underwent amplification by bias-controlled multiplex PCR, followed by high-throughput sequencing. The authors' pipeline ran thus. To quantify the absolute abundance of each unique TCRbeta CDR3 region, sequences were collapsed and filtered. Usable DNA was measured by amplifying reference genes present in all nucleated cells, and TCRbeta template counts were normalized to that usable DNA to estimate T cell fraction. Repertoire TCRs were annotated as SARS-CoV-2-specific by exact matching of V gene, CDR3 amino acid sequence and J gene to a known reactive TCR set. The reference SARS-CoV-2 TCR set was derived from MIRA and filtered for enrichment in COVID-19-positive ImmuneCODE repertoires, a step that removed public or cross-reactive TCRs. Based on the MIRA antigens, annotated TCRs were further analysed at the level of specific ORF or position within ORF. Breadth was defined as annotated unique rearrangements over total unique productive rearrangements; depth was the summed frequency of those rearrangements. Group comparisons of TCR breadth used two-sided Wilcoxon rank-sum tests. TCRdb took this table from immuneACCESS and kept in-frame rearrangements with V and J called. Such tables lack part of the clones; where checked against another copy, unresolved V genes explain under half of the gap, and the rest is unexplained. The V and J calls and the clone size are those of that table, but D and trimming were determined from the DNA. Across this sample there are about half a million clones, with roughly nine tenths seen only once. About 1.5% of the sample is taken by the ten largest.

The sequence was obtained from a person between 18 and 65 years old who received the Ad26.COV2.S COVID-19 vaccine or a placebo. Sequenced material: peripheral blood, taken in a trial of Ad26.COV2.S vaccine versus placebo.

The DNA sequence reads TGTGCCAGCAGCGTGGGAGTCAATCAGCCCCAGCATTTT. Translated, it gives CASSVGVNQPQHF. The sequence links TRBV9 to TRBJ1-5, with the D gene call left open. Via the germline V gene, CDR1 is SGDLS and CDR2 YYNGEE. Trimming at the junction amounts to 2 bases on V and 3 bases on J, and the germline ends lie 6 bases apart. The CDR3 runs 13 amino acids, cysteine and phenylalanine included. This entry keeps only the CDR3 DNA: 39 bases, framed from base 1.